This TCR beta chain was retrieved from a study of blood T cell repertoires in COVID-19. The V and J ends lost 5 bases and 2 bases respectively, with 10 bases between them. Germline-derived CDR1 and CDR2 are SGHTA and FQGNSA. The CDR3 runs to 14 residues. Original analysis: Cell counts per sample came from amplifying reference gene primers. Repertoires were generated with immunoSEQ multiplex PCR, while TCRdb's copy carries only in-frame clones and drops some. V and J calls plus clone size are reproduced from that table; the DNA served to infer D and trimming. In the table there are hundreds of thousands of clones, 85% to 90% of which are singletons.

This TCR was recovered from a woman aged 30 to 39 with acute or convalescent COVID-19. The sample was peripheral blood. This sequence joins TRBV7-2 and TRBJ2-1, with D possibly TRBD1 on 5 matching bases. CDR3 bases: TGTGCCAGCAGCGGCCCGGACACCTACAATGAGCAGTTCTTC. This codes for CASSGPDTYNEQFF.